The clone carrying this T cell receptor beta chain has more than one count but fewer than ten. The antigen remains undetermined. This entry comes from a study of beta chain features in type 1 diabetes. cDNA synthesis used the whole RNA isolate, giving expressed TCRB sequences. TCRdb's copy holds only in-frame clones and misses some; the assay was immunoSEQ multiplex PCR. The data show around 240,000 clones, with roughly 17% seen just once and about 0.092% held by the top ten. Overall study findings and caveats: All four CD4+ subsets from Type 1 diabetes patients carried moderately but significantly shorter TCRB CDR3s. The study notes PCR might favor shorter templates equally in patients and controls. There were fewer insertions and more deletions at the VDJ junctions of type 1 diabetes patients. The influence of HLA type on TCRB rearrangement stayed undetermined.

Over 95% purity was reached by all sorted populations. The V gene lost 0 bases and the J gene lost 0 bases, with 10 bases spanning the gap. The germline V gene encodes CDR1 LGHNA and CDR2 YNFKEQ. The CDR3 extends over 16 amino acids. The sequenced material came from naive CD4+ T cells from blood. V usage is TRBV4-2 and J usage is TRBJ2-3; D is tentatively TRBD1 or TRBD2 (5 bases each). The origin of this receptor is a man under 40 with type 1 diabetes. CDR3 coding DNA: TGTGCCAGCAGCCAAGATGCAGGGAGAAGCACAGATACGCAGTATTTT. This codes for CASSQDAGRSTDTQYF.